Each of the 8 T cell receptor beta chains below was sequenced from the same sample in a study of cytomegalovirus exposure and HLA in healthy donors. It was with 60 Vbeta and 13 Jbeta primers that the PCR ran. The repertoire was sequenced with immunoSEQ multiplex PCR; TCRdb's copy has only in-frame clones and lacks some. The profile shows roughly 120,000 clones, roughly 70% of them singletons. Sequencing was performed on PBMCs. All receptors come from a man in his forties or fifties in good health and CMV-seropositive.

V is TRBV7-8 and J is TRBJ2-1; D is uncertain. The CDR3 totals 12 residues. Trimming removed 1 base from V and 6 bases from J, with 4 bases in between. Germline V gene data show CDR1 as SGHVS and CDR2 as FQNEAQ. The CDR3 protein is CASSLVANEQFF. CDR3 nucleotide sequence: TGTGCCAGCAGCTTAGTAGCCAATGAGCAGTTCTTC.

In its sample, this clone was seen once. The CDR3 loop is CASSGSGGFYEQYF. The CDR3 DNA reads as TGTGCCAGCAGTGGTTCGGGGGGCTTCTACGAGCAGTACTTC. V usage is TRBV2 and J usage is TRBJ2-7; D may be TRBD2 (7 bases). Germline values: CDR1 SNHLY, CDR2 FYNNEI. This CDR3 has 14 residues. V shed 4 bases and J shed 3 bases, with 13 bases lying between them.

The V and J genes are TRBV27 and TRBJ1-2; a possible D gene is TRBD1 (5 bases). The CDR3 is 13 residues long. Trimming removed 1 base at V and 8 bases at J, with 11 bases between. Germline V gene data show CDR1 as MNHEY and CDR2 as SMNVEV (reference sequence). CDR3 protein: CASSLWQGGGYTF. CDR3 nucleotides: TGTGCCAGCAGTTTATGGCAGGGTGGCGGCTACACCTTC.

The rearrangement joins TRBV5-4 to TRBJ2-6, with D hard to call. The CDR3 consists of 15 residues. Trimming left V 4 bases short and J 6 bases short, with 14 bases between. The germline CDR1 and CDR2 sequences are SGHNT and YYREEE (reference sequence). DNA for the CDR3: TGTGCCAGCAGCCTCCGGGTCCCTTTGGCCAACGTCCTGACTTTC. Its protein is CASSLRVPLANVLTF.

This clone was detected only a few times. The rearrangement uses TRBV15 and TRBJ2-3; D may be TRBD2 (6 bases). This CDR3 contains 14 residues. The V end was cut by 3 bases, the J end by 2 bases, with 9 bases between. In germline, CDR1 is LNHNV, CDR2 YYDKDF (reference sequence). CDR3 DNA sequence: TGTGCCACCAGCAGCGGGGGTCCCACAGATACGCAGTATTTT. As protein: CATSSGGPTDTQYF.

This clone was counted between two and nine times. The J gene is TRBJ1-6, the V gene TRBV7-2, with a weak D call TRBD1 (5 bases). The CDR3 spans 18 residues. The V end was cut by 2 bases, the J end by 14 bases, with 28 bases between. Germline V lookup: CDR1 SGHTA, CDR2 FQGNSA. CDR3 loop: CASSLMKGSGPDSGTLHF. DNA of the CDR3: TGTGCCAGCAGCTTAATGAAGGGGTCCGGGCCAGATTCAGGGACCCTCCACTTT.

V usage is TRBV5-1 and J usage is TRBJ1-6, with a weak D call TRBD1 (5 bases). The length of the CDR3 is 14 residues. The V gene lost 4 bases and the J gene lost 8 bases, with 13 bases spanning the gap. Germline V CDR1 and CDR2: SGHRS, YFSETQ. The CDR3 sequence is CASSNSGFDSPLHF. In DNA form, the CDR3 reads TGCGCCAGCAGCAATTCAGGGTTTGATTCACCCCTCCACTTT.

This chain joins TRBV19 and TRBJ2-1; 10 bases are shared with TRBD2. The CDR3 has 16 residues. Germline-derived CDR1 and CDR2 are LNHDA and SQIVND (reference sequence). V lost 3 bases to trimming and J lost 7 bases; unmatched junction nucleotides: 9. The CDR3 loop is CASSMEGLAGVNEQFF. The CDR3 DNA sequence: TGTGCCAGTAGTATGGAGGGGCTAGCGGGAGTTAATGAGCAGTTCTTC. The whole variable domain, remainder taken from reference TRBV19 and TRBJ2-1, is DGGITQSPKYLFRKEGQNVTLSCEQNLNHDAMYWYRQDPGQGLRLIYYSQIVNDFQKGDIAEGYSVSREKKESFPLTVTSAQKNPTAFYLCASSMEGLAGVNEQFFGPGTRLTVL.